A single sample gave rise to the 31 T cell receptor beta chains below, sequenced in a study of regulatory T cells in long-lasting Graves disease. The sample's time point: newly diagnosed GD, antithyroid drugs for less than 3 months. PBMCs were the source of the RNA used for TCR sequencing. iRepertoire HTBI primers and Arm-PCR of CDR3 regions built TCR beta libraries. TCRdb itself ran the multiplex PCR reads through MiXCR, one entry per CDR3 protein. The sample has over 300,000 distinct CDR3 sequences; about a sixth are singletons. This material consisted of peripheral blood mononuclear cells (PBMCs), taken at new diagnosis, from a patient treated with antithyroid drugs. These TCRs come from a female donor with Graves disease.

On this clonotype: This could be a read error, since a much larger clone is one nucleotide away. The CDR3 nucleotides read TGTGCCAACAGCAGAACCACCGGGGAGCTGTTTTTT. Translated: CANSRTTGELFF. The chain has TRBV7-9 and TRBJ2-2; D ambiguous. The CDR3 contains 12 residues. Germline V gene data show CDR1 as SEHNR and CDR2 as FQNEAQ (reference sequence).

The chain combines TRBV20-1 with TRBJ2-5; TRBD2 might be the D (6 bases). The end of the DNA is better explained by TRBJ2-1, so the J call may be wrong. CDR3 length equals 17 residues. CDR1 DFQATT and CDR2 SNEGSKA come from the germline V gene (reference sequence). The CDR3 nucleotides are TGCAGTGCTAGTGGTCAAATGCGGGGATTGGTTTGGAATGAGCAGTTCTTC. This translates into CSASGQMRGLVWNEQFF.

V usage is TRBV7-6 and J usage is TRBJ1-1, with 7 bases aligning to TRBD1. After removal of 0 bases from V and 4 bases from J, the junction contained 17 bases not matched to a gene. CDR1 and CDR2 from the germline V gene are SGHVS and FNYEAQ. CDR3 size: 19 residues. The CDR3 sequence is CASSLAPPETGYEGTEAFF. The CDR3 nucleotides read TGTGCCAGCAGCTTAGCGCCTCCCGAGACAGGGTACGAAGGCACTGAAGCTTTCTTT.

This clonotype has a count of ten or more. This sequence joins TRBV20-1 and TRBJ1-6; D not resolved. Germline V CDR1 and CDR2: DFQATT, SNEGSKA (reference sequence). The CDR3 extends over 15 amino acids. Between the trimmed V and J ends, which lost 3 bases and 0 bases, there was a span of 9 bases. CDR3 protein: CSARGGGSYNSPLHF. CDR3 sequence (DNA): TGCAGTGCTAGGGGTGGTGGCTCCTATAATTCACCCCTCCACTTT.

This clonotype was counted at least ten times. This chain uses TRBV28 with TRBJ2-4, with 12 bases fitting TRBD2. J lost 0 bases, V lost 1 base, and 19 bases had no gene match. From germline, CDR1 is MDHEN and CDR2 SYDVKM. This CDR3 spans 23 amino acids. The DNA for the CDR3 is TGTGCCAGCAGTTTATTCGGAGTGGGAGGAAGGACTAGCGGGGCCCTAGCCAAAAACATTCAGTACTTC. The encoded protein is CASSLFGVGGRTSGALAKNIQYF.

This clonotype was seen ten or more times. The chain has TRBV12-3 or TRBV12-4 and TRBJ1-2, with unresolved D. Trimming shortened V by 2 bases and J by 5 bases, and 12 bases separated the two germline ends. This CDR3 region has 14 residues. The CDR3 DNA is TGTGCCAGCAGTTTAACCGACGGATATTATGGCTACACCTTC. It translates to CASSLTDGYYGYTF.

This clonotype has ten or more counts. The chain links TRBV7-3 to TRBJ2-5, with 9 bases identical to TRBD1. CDR1 is SGHTA and CDR2 is FQGTGA in the germline V gene. The CDR3 length is 16 residues. Germline trimming cut 5 bases from V and 5 bases from J; bases unmatched to any gene: 12. The CDR3 DNA is TGTGCCAGCAGCCCTCAACCGGGACAGGGTTCGGAGACCCAGTACTTC. Its protein product is CASSPQPGQGSETQYF. Full variable domain (missing parts from reference TRBV7-3 and TRBJ2-5): GAGVSQTPSNKVTEKGKYVELRCDPISGHTALYWYRQSLGQGPEFLIYFQGTGAADDSGLPNDRFFAVRPEGSVSTLKIQRTERGDSAVYLCASSPQPGQGSETQYFGPGTRLLVL.

This clonotype was picked up many times. In DNA form, the CDR3 reads TGTGCCAGCGTCTCCCCCCGGGGGCCCCTCCACTTT. It codes for CASVSPRGPLHF. The chain combines TRBV28 with TRBJ1-6; D is perhaps TRBD1 (5 bases). The V gene lost 8 bases and the J gene lost 13 bases, with 15 bases spanning the gap. CDR1 and CDR2 (germline): MDHEN, SYDVKM. CDR3 length: 12 residues.

This clonotype showed up many times. CDR3: CASSVGNTGELFF. The DNA of the CDR3 is TGTGCCAGCAGCGTAGGCAACACCGGGGAGCTGTTTTTT. The V and J genes are TRBV9 and TRBJ2-2; no clear D. Looked up from germline, CDR1 is SGDLS and CDR2 is YYNGEE. V shed 0 bases and J shed 2 bases, with 2 bases lying between them. The CDR3 runs to 13 residues.

There are many counts of this clonotype. The chain joins TRBV2 to TRBJ1-2; D is perhaps TRBD1 (5 bases). Germline lookup yields CDR1 SNHLY and CDR2 FYNNEI. Trimming took off 1 base at V and 7 bases at J, with 10 bases between the two ends. This CDR3 contains 13 residues. CDR3 nucleotides: TGTGCCAGCAGTGAAGGGGGGAGTAGTGGCTACACCTTC. Translation: CASSEGGSSGYTF.

This clonotype has at least ten counts. The chain couples TRBV15 to TRBJ1-2; D not resolved. Per the germline V gene, CDR1 is LNHNV and CDR2 is YYDKDF (reference sequence). The V end lost 5 bases, the J end lost 8 bases, and 18 bases lay between the germline ends. The CDR3 covers 14 residues. Here the CDR3 reads CATSSQRDERGYTF. As DNA, the CDR3 is TGTGCCACCAGCTCGCAGCGAGACGAGAGAGGCTACACCTTC.

This clonotype was recorded a few times. The V call is TRBV14, the J call TRBJ2-1; 9 positions match TRBD2. This CDR3 has 15 amino acids. V gave up 4 bases and J gave up 3 bases; unmatched junction bases: 4. Germline assignment: CDR1 SGHDN and CDR2 FVKESK. CDR3 nucleotide sequence: TGTGCCAGCAGCCCGGGACTAGCCCGCTACAATGAGCAGTTCTTC. It codes for CASSPGLARYNEQFF.

V gene TRBV19 combines with J gene TRBJ2-5; 7 nucleotides line up with TRBD1. Looked up from germline, CDR1 is LNHDA and CDR2 is SQIVND (reference sequence). V lost 3 bases and J lost 4; bases outside the gene matches: 17. This CDR3 region has 18 residues. The CDR3 protein is CASSILPGQLTRRETQYF. CDR3 DNA: TGTGCCAGTAGTATCCTCCCGGGACAGCTCACTCGTCGAGAGACCCAGTACTTC.

The chain's CDR3 is CASTAGPAETQYF. In DNA form, the CDR3 reads TGCGCCAGCACCGCAGGCCCGGCAGAGACCCAGTACTTC. The V gene is TRBV5-1, the J gene TRBJ2-5; D is unclear. The CDR3 has 13 amino acids. The germline V gene has CDR1 SGHRS and CDR2 YFSETQ. Trimming left V 6 bases short and J 4 bases short, with 13 bases between.

This clonotype appeared many times. The rearrangement uses TRBV28 and TRBJ1-3; 9 bases match TRBD1. With V trimmed by 8 bases and J by 3 bases, 5 bases remained unmatched. The CDR3 spans 14 residues. Germline CDR1 MDHEN, CDR2 SYDVKM. The CDR3 here is CASRDRVLGNTIYF. Written as DNA, the CDR3 is TGTGCCAGCCGGGACAGGGTACTTGGAAACACCATATATTTT.

This clonotype was detected ten times or more. In DNA form, the CDR3 reads TGTGCCAGCAGCGTAGCATCGCAGCCCTACGAGCAGTACTTC. This sequence encodes CASSVASQPYEQYF. The J gene is TRBJ2-7, the V gene TRBV9; D unresolved. Germline V CDR1 and CDR2: SGDLS, YYNGEE. Trimming shortened V by 0 bases and J by 2 bases, and 9 bases separated the two germline ends. This CDR3 contains 14 residues.

Ten or more counts support this clonotype. The junction and the germline gene differ at one end; a read error may be behind it. The V gene is TRBV4-1, the J gene TRBJ1-6, with D tentatively TRBD1 (5 bases). The germline CDR1 and CDR2 sequences are MGHRA and YSYEKL. The CDR3 is 16 residues long. The CDR3 region is CASSQVGPRGNSPLHF. CDR3 nucleotide sequence: TGTGCCAGCAGCCAAGTGGGACCCCGGGGGAATTCACCCCTCCACTTT.

The table lists this clonotype with many counts. The CDR3 reads CASSPPQGNEQYF. The CDR3 coding sequence is TGTGCCAGCTCACCACCCCAGGGTAACGAGCAGTACTTC. The chain carries TRBV18 and TRBJ2-7, with D possibly being TRBD1 (5 bases). This CDR3 spans 13 amino acids. CDR1 KGHSH and CDR2 LQKENI come from the germline V gene. Trimming removed 0 bases at V and 5 bases at J, with 8 bases between.

In this sample, this clonotype turned up many times. V is TRBV2 and J is TRBJ1-1; D unclear. The CDR3 consists of 13 residues. Germline loops: CDR1 SNHLY, CDR2 FYNNEI. The ends were cut back, 2 bases at V and 4 bases at J, with 8 bases in the middle. This CDR3 reads CASSELVSTEAFF. CDR3 bases: TGTGCCAGCAGTGAATTGGTGAGCACTGAAGCTTTCTTT.

In its sample, this clonotype was seen many times. This chain links TRBV7-8 with TRBJ2-7, with D perhaps matching TRBD2 (6 bases). The V and J ends lost 3 bases and 5 bases respectively, with 23 bases between them. This CDR3 comprises 17 residues. Germline assignment: CDR1 SGHVS and CDR2 FQNEAQ. CDR3 amino acids: CASSFGARDSLSHEQYF. The CDR3 DNA is TGTGCCAGCAGCTTTGGGGCTAGGGACTCCCTTTCCCACGAGCAGTACTTC. Drawing the rest from reference TRBV7-8 and TRBJ2-7, the complete variable domain is GAGVSQSPRYKVAKRGQDVALRCDPISGHVSLFWYQQALGQGPEFLTYFQNEAQLDKSGLPSDRFFAERPEGSVSTLKIQRTQQEDSAVYLCASSFGARDSLSHEQYFGPGTRLTVT.

Of note for this clonotype: Since a far larger clone is one base different, this is likely a read error. The rearrangement joins TRBV11-2 to TRBJ2-3, with TRBD2 identical over 7 bases. The CDR3 runs 14 residues. CDR1 is SGHAT and CDR2 is FQNNGV in the germline V gene. V lost 4 bases and J lost 1; bases outside the gene matches: 2. CDR3 residues: CASSWTRGTDTQYF. The CDR3 DNA follows: TGTGCCAGCAGCTGGACTAGAGGCACAGATACGCAGTATTTT.

This clonotype was counted at least ten times. The chain joins TRBV7-9 to TRBJ2-7, with a tentative D call TRBD2 (6 bases). Germline V gives CDR1 SEHNR, CDR2 FQNEAQ (reference sequence). The CDR3 covers 17 residues. V was pared by 1 base and J by 1 base, with 17 bases between. DNA for the CDR3: TGTGCCAGCAGCTTAGTCGTTTTGCGGGGCAAGTCCTACGAGCAGTACTTC. Translated, it gives CASSLVVLRGKSYEQYF.

The chain combines TRBV11-2 with TRBJ2-5; 11 bases match TRBD1. Germline loops: CDR1 SGHAT, CDR2 FQNNGV. This CDR3 is 19 amino acids long. J gave up 4 bases and V 0 bases, and 13 bases lay outside the gene matches. CDR3 sequence: CASSLDFRTGGLIGETQYF. For the CDR3, the DNA is TGTGCCAGCAGCTTAGATTTCAGGACAGGGGGCCTAATAGGAGAGACCCAGTACTTC.

V and J are TRBV29-1 and TRBJ1-2, with D maybe TRBD1 (6 bases). This CDR3 has 13 amino acids. Germline CDR1 is SQVTM and CDR2 is ANQGSEA. Trimming pared 6 bases from V and 3 bases from J, leaving 14 bases between. CDR3 coding DNA: TGCAGCGTGCTTTCAGGGGACCACTATGGCTACACCTTC. It is translated as CSVLSGDHYGYTF.

This clonotype was observed many times. In DNA, the CDR3 is TGTGCCAGCTCACCCTCTACAGGGAACGGGGAGCTGTTTTTT. It is translated as CASSPSTGNGELFF. The gene calls are TRBV18 and TRBJ2-2; the D gene is possibly TRBD1 (6 bases). The V and J ends lost 3 bases and 7 bases respectively, with 12 bases between them. This CDR3 spans 14 amino acids. Per the germline V gene, CDR1 is KGHSH and CDR2 is LQKENI. Full variable domain (outside the CDR3, taken from reference TRBV18 and TRBJ2-2): NAGVMQNPRHLVRRRGQEARLRCSPMKGHSHVYWYRQLPEEGLKFMVYLQKENIIDESGMPKERFSAEFPKEGPSILRIQQVVRGDSAAYFCASSPSTGNGELFFGEGSRLTVL.

This clonotype was picked up many times. This chain uses TRBV6-2 or TRBV6-3 with TRBJ1-4; the D is unclear. The CDR3 contains 13 residues. The V end was cut by 2 bases, the J end by 3 bases, with 4 bases between. Per the germline V gene, CDR1 is MNHEY and CDR2 is SVGEGT. The DNA of the CDR3 is TGTGCCAGCAGTTACGGGTCTAATGAAAAACTGTTTTTT. Translated, it gives CASSYGSNEKLFF.

Many counts were recorded for this clonotype. This chain connects TRBV28 to TRBJ2-5; 8 bases are a match to TRBD1. The junction had 17 bases not matched to a gene; V was cut back by 3 bases and J by 5 bases. The CDR3 contains 18 residues. Germline V lookup: CDR1 MDHEN, CDR2 SYDVKM. CDR3 sequence: CASSFLPLTGVKGETQYF. DNA of the CDR3: TGTGCCAGCAGTTTCCTCCCACTGACAGGGGTTAAGGGCGAGACCCAGTACTTC.

In its sample, this clonotype was seen a few times. The J gene is TRBJ1-5, the V gene TRBV5-1; maybe TRBD1 (5 bases). The CDR3 loop spans 13 amino acids. V lost 5 bases and J lost 5, with 11 bases in between. From germline, CDR1 is SGHRS and CDR2 YFSETQ. The DNA of the CDR3 is TGCGCCAGCAGGGACAAATGGTATCAGCCCCAGCATTTT. Amino acids: CASRDKWYQPQHF.

This clonotype was seen at least ten times. The chain links TRBV13 to TRBJ2-5; TRBD2 agrees at 8 bases. Per the germline V gene, CDR1 is PRHDT and CDR2 is FYEKMQ (reference sequence). The CDR3 consists of 17 residues. Germline trimming cut 3 bases from V and 1 base from J; bases unmatched to any gene: 10. The CDR3 sequence: CASSFLSGGLPQETQYF. CDR3 nucleotides: TGTGCCAGCAGCTTCTTAAGCGGGGGCCTTCCCCAAGAGACCCAGTACTTC. The variable domain in full, completed from reference TRBV13 and TRBJ2-5, reads AAGVIQSPRHLIKEKRETATLKCYPIPRHDTVYWYQQGPGQDPQFLISFYEKMQSDKGSIPDRFSAQQFSDYHSELNMSSLELGDSALYFCASSFLSGGLPQETQYFGPGTRLLVL.

This clonotype came up many times. V usage is TRBV12-3 or TRBV12-4 and J usage is TRBJ1-2, with TRBD1 matching 9 bases. The CDR3 runs 14 residues. Germline trimming cut 9 bases from V and 3 bases from J; bases unmatched to any gene: 8. The CDR3 sequence is CARPRDRAYYGYTF. The CDR3 coding sequence is TGTGCCAGGCCCCGGGACAGGGCCTACTATGGCTACACCTTC.

Many counts were recorded for this clonotype. V is TRBV28 and J is TRBJ2-7, with a tentative D call TRBD1 (6 bases). There are 14 residues in the CDR3. V lost 4 bases and J 6 bases, leaving 16 bases between the germline ends. Germline-derived CDR1 and CDR2 are MDHEN and SYDVKM. The CDR3 loop is CASSYRTGPREQYF. The CDR3 bases are TGTGCCAGCAGTTACCGTACAGGGCCTCGCGAGCAGTACTTC.